The 2 T cell receptor beta chains below all came from one sample that was sequenced in a study of T cell responses to AZD1222 COVID-19 vaccine. TCRdb's table, derived via immunoSEQ multiplex PCR, lists solely in-frame clones and lacks some. The table lists 150,000 to 200,000 clones, around nine tenths of them singletons. This specimen was peripheral blood, taken 28 days after the second dose of the MenACWY control vaccine. The receptor set was obtained from an adult who received the MenACWY meningococcal vaccine as a control.

The chain joins TRBV28 to TRBJ2-1; a possible D gene is TRBD2 (5 bases). Germline CDR1 is MDHEN and CDR2 is SYDVKM. V gave up 3 bases and J gave up 5 bases, with 20 bases separating them. This CDR3 has 17 residues. The CDR3 is CASSLAWTPRANNEQFF. For the CDR3, the DNA is TGTGCCAGCAGTTTGGCCTGGACTCCCCGCGCTAACAATGAGCAGTTCTTC.

The table lists this clone with a few counts. CDR3 sequence reads: CAWATEGPLHF. The DNA for the CDR3 is TGTGCCTGGGCGACGGAAGGACCCCTCCACTTT. The rearrangement links TRBV30 to TRBJ1-6; D remains unclear. Per the germline V gene, CDR1 is GTSNPN and CDR2 is SVGIG (reference sequence). CDR3 length: 11 residues. V was clipped by 5 bases and J by 12 bases, with 11 bases between them. Full variable domain (missing parts from reference TRBV30 and TRBJ1-6): SQTIHQWPATLVQPVGSPLSLECTVEGTSNPNLYWYRQAAGRGLQLLFYSVGIGQISSEVPQNLSASRPQDRQFILSSKKLLLSDSGFYLCAWATEGPLHFGNGTRLTVT.